The rows below give T cell receptor beta chains drawn from one sample of a study of T-cell reconstitution after alpha-beta-depleted transplantation in children. MiXCR, run by TCRdb on the PCR reads, gives a single entry per CDR3 protein. Seen here are fewer than 250,000 distinct CDR3 sequences, about 15% observed once, and the top ten hold around 44%. The sample was PBMCs, mostly from graft donor cells, taken 360 days after TCRalphabeta/CD19-depleted stem cell transplant. The receptors originated from a male patient aged 2-9 years who had a stem cell transplant for acute lymphoblastic leukemia, so the T cells may come from the graft donor. The CDR3 runs from the conserved cysteine through the conserved F or W. The D gene is left open where the match is weak. Some rows have no size entry. The others give once, few or many, or a class for an expanded clone.

clone size	V gene	D gene	J gene	CDR3 protein	CDR3 DNA
few	TRBV7-8	-	TRBJ2-3	CASSPDPTDTQYF	TGTGCCAGCAGCCCGGACCCCACAGATACGCAGTATTTT
few	TRBV10-1	TRBD1	TRBJ2-1	CASSGDRVRFF	TGCGCCAGCAGTGGAGACAGGGTGCGTTTCTTC
-	TRBV20-1	-	TRBJ1-6	CSARDPPSPLHF	TGCAGTGCTAGAGATCCCCCCTCACCCCTCCACTTT
many	TRBV27	-	TRBJ2-7	CASSFGGNEQYF	TGTGCCAGCAGTTTTGGGGGTAACGAGCAGTACTTC
few	TRBV12-3/TRBV12-4	-	TRBJ2-1	CASITLAERNEQFF	TGTGCCAGCATCACGCTCGCGGAGCGGAATGAGCAGTTCTTC
-	TRBV12-3/TRBV12-4	TRBD1	TRBJ2-5	CASRLGQGAGRTQYF	TGTGCCAGCAGGCTGGGACAGGGGGCGGGTAGGACCCAGTACTTC
few	TRBV5-5	TRBD2	TRBJ2-7	CASSPGTSAGYEQYF	TGTGCCAGCAGCCCGGGGACTAGCGCTGGGTACGAGCAGTACTTC
-	TRBV24-1	TRBD2	TRBJ2-3	CATSDRSGGAGDTQYF	TGTGCCACCAGTGATCGTAGCGGGGGGGCAGGAGATACGCAGTATTTT
few	TRBV6-2/TRBV6-3	-	TRBJ1-5	CASSYKGLWNQPQHF	TGTGCCAGCAGTTATAAGGGGTTGTGGAATCAGCCCCAGCATTTT
few	TRBV7-9	TRBD2	TRBJ2-1	CASSLARLAGAYNEQFF	TGTGCCAGCAGCTTAGCTCGTCTCGCGGGGGCCTACAATGAGCAGTTCTTC
few	TRBV7-2	TRBD2	TRBJ2-7	CASSLASGGAYEQYF	TGTGCCAGCAGCTTAGCTAGCGGGGGGGCCTACGAGCAGTACTTC
-	TRBV20-1	-	TRBJ1-6	CSARGVGSPLHF	TGCAGTGCTAGAGGGGTCGGGTCACCCCTCCACTTT
-	TRBV7-2	-	TRBJ1-4	CASSITATNEKLFF	TGTGCCAGCAGCATCACTGCAACTAATGAAAAACTGTTTTTT
many	TRBV6-2/TRBV6-3	-	TRBJ2-7	CASKTATYEQYF	TGTGCCAGCAAGACTGCTACCTACGAGCAGTACTTC
few	TRBV29-1	-	TRBJ2-5	CSVSWEYQETQYF	TGCAGCGTTTCCTGGGAGTACCAAGAGACCCAGTACTTC
many	TRBV2	-	TRBJ2-2	CASKYGANTGELFF	TGTGCCAGCAAGTACGGGGCGAACACCGGGGAGCTGTTTTTT
once	TRBV7-9	TRBD1	TRBJ2-7	CASSRTGIHYEQYF	TGTGCCAGCAGCCGGACAGGTATTCACTACGAGCAGTACTTC
many	TRBV10-2	-	TRBJ2-1	CASTMFLGKNNEQFF	TGCGCCAGCACCATGTTCCTAGGGAAAAACAATGAGCAGTTCTTC
-	TRBV29-1	-	TRBJ1-4	CSARSQLDEKLFF	TGCAGCGCCCGGTCGCAGCTAGATGAAAAACTGTTTTTT
-	TRBV25-1	-	TRBJ2-3	CASSEGRGLGRTDTQYF	TGTGCCAGCAGTGAAGGTCGCGGATTGGGCCGGACAGATACGCAGTATTTT
-	TRBV4-1	TRBD1	TRBJ2-1	CASSNLPGQGRDEQFF	TGCGCCAGCAGCAATCTTCCGGGACAGGGAAGGGATGAGCAGTTCTTC
few	TRBV4-2	-	TRBJ1-3	CASSQDLAGPGGGNTIYF	TGTGCCAGCAGCCAAGATTTAGCGGGGCCTGGCGGCGGAAACACCATATATTTT
-	TRBV30	TRBD2	TRBJ2-3	CAWSVSGGADTQYF	TGTGCCTGGAGTGTTTCTGGGGGGGCAGATACGCAGTATTTT